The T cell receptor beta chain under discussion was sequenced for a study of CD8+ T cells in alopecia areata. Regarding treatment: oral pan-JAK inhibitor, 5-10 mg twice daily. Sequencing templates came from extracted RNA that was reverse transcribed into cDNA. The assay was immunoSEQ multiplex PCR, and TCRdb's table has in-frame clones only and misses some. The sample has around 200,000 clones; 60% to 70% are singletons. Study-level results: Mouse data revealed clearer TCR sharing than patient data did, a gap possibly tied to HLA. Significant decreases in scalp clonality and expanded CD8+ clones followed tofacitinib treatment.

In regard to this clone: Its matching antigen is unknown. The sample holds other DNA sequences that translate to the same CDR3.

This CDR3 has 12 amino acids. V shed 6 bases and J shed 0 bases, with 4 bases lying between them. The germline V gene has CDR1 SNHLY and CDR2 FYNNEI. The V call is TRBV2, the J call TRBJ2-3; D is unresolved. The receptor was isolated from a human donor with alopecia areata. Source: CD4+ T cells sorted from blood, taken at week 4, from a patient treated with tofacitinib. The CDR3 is CASRTSTDTQYF. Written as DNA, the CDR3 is TGTGCCAGCAGGACTAGCACAGATACGCAGTATTTT.